This TCR beta chain appears in the sequencing data of a study of blood T cell repertoires in COVID-19. Whole-study context: The United States, Italy and Spain supplied acute and convalescent COVID-19 samples.

CDR3 length: 13 amino acids. The germline CDR1 and CDR2 sequences are LGHDT and YNNKEL (reference sequence). The V gene lost 5 bases and the J gene lost 5 bases, with 13 bases spanning the gap. Repertoires were generated with immunoSEQ multiplex PCR, while TCRdb's copy carries only in-frame clones and drops some. The sample records roughly 130,000 clones, roughly 85% being singletons. The chain recombines TRBV3-1 (or the pseudogene TRBV3-2) with TRBJ2-7; D remains unclear. The TCR originated in a middle-aged man with acute or convalescent COVID-19. Sequenced: peripheral blood. The chain's CDR3 is CASSTMGTHEQYF. The CDR3, as DNA: TGTGCCAGCAGCACTATGGGTACCCACGAGCAGTACTTC.